This TCR beta chain was recovered during a study of shared clonotypes between healthy human individuals. Broader study findings: Relative to clonotypes present in all four donors, those not shared had lower generation probabilities. Sampling covered nothing but blood. Tissue TCR repertoires likely differ from those found in blood.

On this clone: The antigen is undetermined.

CDR3 length: 14 residues. Trimming pared 1 base from V and 4 bases from J, leaving 10 bases between. Germline V gene data show CDR1 as SEHNR and CDR2 as FQNEAQ (reference sequence). Only CD45RO-negative cells positively selected for CCR7 counted as naive CD8 cells, so terminally differentiated effector memory CD45RA+ cells were excluded. Only Caucasian adults living in Nashville, Tennessee served as donors. Methods used by the authors: Junction-only immunoSEQ data arrived without quality scores, meaning filtering differed. Here immunoSEQ multiplex PCR was the method, and the copy in TCRdb shows in-frame clones only, minus some. V, J and clone size reflect that table, while D and trimming were determined from the DNA. Altogether approximately 810,000 clones are present, approximately 92% being singletons, with the ten largest covering nearly 25%.

Material: naive CD8+ T cells sorted from blood. The TCR was taken from a man aged 25-45 years in good health. This rearrangement joins TRBV7-9 to TRBJ2-5; D call uncertain. For the CDR3, the DNA is TGTGCCAGCAGCTTAGGTGGGGTAGGAGAGACCCAGTACTTC. Residues: CASSLGGVGETQYF.